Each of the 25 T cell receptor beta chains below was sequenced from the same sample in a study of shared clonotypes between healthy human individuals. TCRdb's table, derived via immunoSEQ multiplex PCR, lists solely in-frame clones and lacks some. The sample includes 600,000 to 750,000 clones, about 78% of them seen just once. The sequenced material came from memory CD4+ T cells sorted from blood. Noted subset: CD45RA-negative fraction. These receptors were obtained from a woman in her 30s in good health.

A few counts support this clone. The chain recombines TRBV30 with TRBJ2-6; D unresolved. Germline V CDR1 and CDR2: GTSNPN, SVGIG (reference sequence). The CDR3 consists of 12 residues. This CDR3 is CMLDSGANVLTF. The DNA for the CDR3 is TGTATGTTAGATTCAGGGGCCAACGTCCTGACTTTC.

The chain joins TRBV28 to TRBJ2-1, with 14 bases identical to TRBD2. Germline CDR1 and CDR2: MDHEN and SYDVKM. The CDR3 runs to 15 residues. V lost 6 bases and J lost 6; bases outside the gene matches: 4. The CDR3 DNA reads TGTGCCAGCAGCCTCGGACTAGCGGGAGGCAATGAGCAGTTCTTC. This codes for CASSLGLAGGNEQFF. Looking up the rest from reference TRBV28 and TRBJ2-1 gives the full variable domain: DVKVTQSSRYLVKRTGEKVFLECVQDMDHENMFWYRQDPGLGLRLIYFSYDVKMKEKGDIPEGYSVSREKKERFSLILESASTNQTSMYLCASSLGLAGGNEQFFGPGTRLTVL.

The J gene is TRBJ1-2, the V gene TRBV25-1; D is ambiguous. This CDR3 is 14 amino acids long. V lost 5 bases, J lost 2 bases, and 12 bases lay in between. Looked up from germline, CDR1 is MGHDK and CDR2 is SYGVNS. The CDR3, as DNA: TGTGCCAGCAGTAGGGCAGTCCAGAACTATGGCTACACCTTC. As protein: CASSRAVQNYGYTF.

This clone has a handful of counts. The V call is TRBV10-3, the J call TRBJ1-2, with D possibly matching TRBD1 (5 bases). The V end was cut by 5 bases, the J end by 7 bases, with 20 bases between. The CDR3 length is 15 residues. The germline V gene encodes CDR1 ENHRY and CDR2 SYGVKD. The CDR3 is CAISRGAGEAGGYTF. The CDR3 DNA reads TGTGCCATCAGTCGAGGGGCAGGAGAAGCCGGTGGCTACACCTTC.

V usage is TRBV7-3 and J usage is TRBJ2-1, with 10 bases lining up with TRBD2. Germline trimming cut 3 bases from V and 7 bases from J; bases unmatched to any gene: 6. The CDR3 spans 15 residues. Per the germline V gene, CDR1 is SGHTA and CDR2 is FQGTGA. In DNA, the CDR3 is TGTGCCAGCAGCTTGGGACTAGCGAACAGGAATGAGCAGTTCTTC. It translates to CASSLGLANRNEQFF.

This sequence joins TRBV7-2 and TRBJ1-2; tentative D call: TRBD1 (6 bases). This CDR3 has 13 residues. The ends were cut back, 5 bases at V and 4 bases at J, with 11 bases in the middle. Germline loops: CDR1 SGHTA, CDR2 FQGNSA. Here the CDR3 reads CASSNGQTYGYTF. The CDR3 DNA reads TGTGCCAGCAGCAACGGACAGACCTATGGCTACACCTTC. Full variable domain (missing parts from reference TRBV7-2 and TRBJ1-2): GAGVSQSPSNKVTEKGKDVELRCDPISGHTALYWYRQSLGQGLEFLIYFQGNSAPDKSGLPSDRFSAERTGGSVSTLTIQRTQQEDSAVYLCASSNGQTYGYTFGSGTRLTVV.

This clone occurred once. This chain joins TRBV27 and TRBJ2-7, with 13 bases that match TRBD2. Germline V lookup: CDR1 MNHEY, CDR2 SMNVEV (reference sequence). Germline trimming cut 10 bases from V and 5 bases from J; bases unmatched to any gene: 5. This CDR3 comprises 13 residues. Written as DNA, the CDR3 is TGTGCCACCTCACTAGCGGGAGGGAACGAGCAGTACTTC. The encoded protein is CATSLAGGNEQYF.

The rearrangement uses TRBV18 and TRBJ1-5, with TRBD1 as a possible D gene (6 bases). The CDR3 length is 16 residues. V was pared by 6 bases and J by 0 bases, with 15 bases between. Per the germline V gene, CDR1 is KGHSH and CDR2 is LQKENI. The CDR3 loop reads CASSVSGHDSNQPQHF. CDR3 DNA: TGTGCCAGCTCCGTCTCGGGACACGATAGCAATCAGCCCCAGCATTTT.

The DNA for the CDR3 is TGTGCCAGTAGTATAGGACTTCGGGGCCAAGAGACCCAGTACTTC. Translation: CASSIGLRGQETQYF. The V call is TRBV19, the J call TRBJ2-5; D possibly corresponds to TRBD2 (5 bases). CDR3 length: 15 amino acids. Trimming took 1 base from V and 1 from J, leaving 10 bases between them. Germline CDR1 is LNHDA and CDR2 is SQIVND (reference sequence).

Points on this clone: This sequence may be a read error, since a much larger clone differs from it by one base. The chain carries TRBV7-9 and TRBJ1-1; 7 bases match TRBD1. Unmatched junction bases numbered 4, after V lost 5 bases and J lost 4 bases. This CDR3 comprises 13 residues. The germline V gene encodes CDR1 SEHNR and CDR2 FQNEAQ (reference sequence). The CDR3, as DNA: TGTGCCAGCAGCCCAGGGGGGAGCACTGAAGCTTTCTTT. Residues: CASSPGGSTEAFF.

The CDR3 region has the DNA TGTGCCAGCAGCGGTACACGGGAGACCCAGTACTTC. Translation: CASSGTRETQYF. This chain joins TRBV7-9 and TRBJ2-5; unclear D gene. Germline values: CDR1 SEHNR, CDR2 FQNEAQ (reference sequence). The CDR3 has 12 amino acids. Trimming stripped 5 bases from V and 5 bases from J, with 9 bases between.

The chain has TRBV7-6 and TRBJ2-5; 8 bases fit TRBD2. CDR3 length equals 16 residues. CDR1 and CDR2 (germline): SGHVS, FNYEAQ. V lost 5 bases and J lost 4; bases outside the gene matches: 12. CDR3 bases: TGTGCCAGCAGCCCTGCGATTAGGACTAGCCGAGAGACCCAGTACTTC. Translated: CASSPAIRTSRETQYF. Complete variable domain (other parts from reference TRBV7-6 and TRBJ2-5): GAGVSQSPRYKVTKRGQDVALRCDPISGHVSLYWYRQALGQGPEFLTYFNYEAQQDKSGLPNDRFSAERPEGSISTLTIQRTEQRDSAMYRCASSPAIRTSRETQYFGPGTRLLVL.

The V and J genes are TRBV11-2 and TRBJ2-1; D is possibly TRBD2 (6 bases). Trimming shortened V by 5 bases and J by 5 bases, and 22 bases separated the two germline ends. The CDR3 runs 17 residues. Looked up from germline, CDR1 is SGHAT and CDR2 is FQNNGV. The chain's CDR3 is CASSLRVGLRTNNEQFF. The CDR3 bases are TGTGCCAGCAGCCTCCGGGTGGGACTCAGGACAAACAATGAGCAGTTCTTC.

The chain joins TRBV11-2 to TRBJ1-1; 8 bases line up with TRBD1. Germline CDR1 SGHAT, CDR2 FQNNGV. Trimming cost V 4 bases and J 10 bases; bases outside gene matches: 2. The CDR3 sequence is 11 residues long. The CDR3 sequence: CASSSTGGAFF. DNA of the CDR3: TGTGCCAGCAGCTCTACAGGGGGAGCTTTCTTT.

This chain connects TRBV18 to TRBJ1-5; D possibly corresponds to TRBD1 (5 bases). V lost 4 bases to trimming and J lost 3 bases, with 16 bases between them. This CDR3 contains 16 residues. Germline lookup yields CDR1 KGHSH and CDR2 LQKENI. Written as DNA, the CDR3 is TGTGCCAGCTCACTGGCCGGGTGGGGGGACAATCAGCCCCAGCATTTT. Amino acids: CASSLAGWGDNQPQHF.

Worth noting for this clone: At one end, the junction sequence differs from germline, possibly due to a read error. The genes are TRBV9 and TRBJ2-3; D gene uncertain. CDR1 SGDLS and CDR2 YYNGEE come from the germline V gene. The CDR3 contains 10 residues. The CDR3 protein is CASSADTLRF. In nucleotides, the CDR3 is TGTGCCAGCAGCGCCGACACGCTCAGATTT.

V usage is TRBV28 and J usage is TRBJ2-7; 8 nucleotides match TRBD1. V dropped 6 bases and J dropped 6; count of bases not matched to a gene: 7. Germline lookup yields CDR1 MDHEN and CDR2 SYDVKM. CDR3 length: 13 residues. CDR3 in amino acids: CASRNRGVSEQYF. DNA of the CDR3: TGTGCCAGCAGGAACAGGGGGGTGAGCGAGCAGTACTTC.

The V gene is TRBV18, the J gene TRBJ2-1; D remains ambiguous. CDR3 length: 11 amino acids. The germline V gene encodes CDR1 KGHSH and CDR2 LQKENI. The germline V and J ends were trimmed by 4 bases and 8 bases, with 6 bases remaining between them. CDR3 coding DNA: TGTGCCAGCTCACGTGTGGATGAGCAGTTCTTC. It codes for CASSRVDEQFF.

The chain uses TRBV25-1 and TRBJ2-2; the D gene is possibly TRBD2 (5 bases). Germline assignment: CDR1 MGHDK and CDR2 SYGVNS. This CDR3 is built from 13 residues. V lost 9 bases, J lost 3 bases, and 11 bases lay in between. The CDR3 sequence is CASHSGDTGELFF. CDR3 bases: TGTGCCAGTCATTCCGGGGACACCGGGGAGCTGTTTTTT.

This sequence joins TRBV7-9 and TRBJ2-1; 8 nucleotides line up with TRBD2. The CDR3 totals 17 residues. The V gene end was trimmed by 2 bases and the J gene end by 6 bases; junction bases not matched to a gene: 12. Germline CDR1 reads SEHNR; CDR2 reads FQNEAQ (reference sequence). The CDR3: CASSLYPPAGGGNEQFF. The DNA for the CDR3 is TGTGCCAGCAGCTTATATCCCCCGGCGGGAGGAGGCAATGAGCAGTTCTTC.

CDR3 nucleotide sequence: TGTGCCACAGGGACTAGCGGGAGGAGGTCCTACAATGAGCAGTTCTTC. Amino acids: CATGTSGRRSYNEQFF. This rearrangement joins TRBV15 to TRBJ2-1; TRBD2 agrees at 15 bases. The length of the CDR3 is 16 residues. V lost 9 bases, J lost 1 base, and 4 bases stayed unmatched. The germline CDR1 and CDR2 sequences are LNHNV and YYDKDF (reference sequence).

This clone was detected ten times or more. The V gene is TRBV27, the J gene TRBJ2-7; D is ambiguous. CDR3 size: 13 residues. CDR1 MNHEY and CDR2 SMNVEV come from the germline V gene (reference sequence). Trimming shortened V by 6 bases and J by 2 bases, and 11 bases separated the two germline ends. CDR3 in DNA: TGTGCCAGCAGCCTTAAGGCCCCCTACGAGCAGTACTTC. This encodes CASSLKAPYEQYF.

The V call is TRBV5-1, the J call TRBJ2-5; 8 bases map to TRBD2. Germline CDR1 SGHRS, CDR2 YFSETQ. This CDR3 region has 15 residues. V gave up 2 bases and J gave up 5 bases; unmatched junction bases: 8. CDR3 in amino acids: CASSLSGRNEETQYF. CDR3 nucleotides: TGCGCCAGCAGCTTAAGCGGGAGAAATGAGGAGACCCAGTACTTC.

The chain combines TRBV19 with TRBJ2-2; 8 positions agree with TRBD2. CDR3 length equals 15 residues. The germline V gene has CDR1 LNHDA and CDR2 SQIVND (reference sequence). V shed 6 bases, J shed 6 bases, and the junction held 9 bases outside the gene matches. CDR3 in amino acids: CASSQERERAGELFF. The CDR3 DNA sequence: TGTGCCAGTAGCCAAGAGCGGGAGCGGGCCGGGGAGCTGTTTTTT.

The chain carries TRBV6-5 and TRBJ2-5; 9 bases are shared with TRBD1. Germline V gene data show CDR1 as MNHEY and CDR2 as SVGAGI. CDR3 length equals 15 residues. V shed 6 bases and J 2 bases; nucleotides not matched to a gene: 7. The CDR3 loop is CASRQTGGGQETQYF. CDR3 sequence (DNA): TGTGCCAGCAGACAGACAGGGGGAGGACAAGAGACCCAGTACTTC.